This T cell receptor beta chain was found in a study of blood T cell repertoires in COVID-19. Profiled with immunoSEQ multiplex PCR; TCRdb holds only in-frame clones, not every one. The sample records 150,000 or so clones, 81% being singletons. This TCR was sampled from a human donor in a cohort sampled during active COVID-19. Input material: peripheral blood.

The CDR3: CASSSLSQGNYGYTF. The CDR3 DNA follows: TGTGCCAGCAGCTCGCTTTCTCAGGGTAACTATGGCTACACCTTC. The V gene is TRBV7-2, the J gene TRBJ1-2, with D maybe TRBD1 (5 bases). The V gene lost 4 bases and the J gene lost 1 base, with 13 bases spanning the gap. This CDR3 is 15 amino acids long. Germline CDR1 and CDR2: SGHTA and FQGNSA.